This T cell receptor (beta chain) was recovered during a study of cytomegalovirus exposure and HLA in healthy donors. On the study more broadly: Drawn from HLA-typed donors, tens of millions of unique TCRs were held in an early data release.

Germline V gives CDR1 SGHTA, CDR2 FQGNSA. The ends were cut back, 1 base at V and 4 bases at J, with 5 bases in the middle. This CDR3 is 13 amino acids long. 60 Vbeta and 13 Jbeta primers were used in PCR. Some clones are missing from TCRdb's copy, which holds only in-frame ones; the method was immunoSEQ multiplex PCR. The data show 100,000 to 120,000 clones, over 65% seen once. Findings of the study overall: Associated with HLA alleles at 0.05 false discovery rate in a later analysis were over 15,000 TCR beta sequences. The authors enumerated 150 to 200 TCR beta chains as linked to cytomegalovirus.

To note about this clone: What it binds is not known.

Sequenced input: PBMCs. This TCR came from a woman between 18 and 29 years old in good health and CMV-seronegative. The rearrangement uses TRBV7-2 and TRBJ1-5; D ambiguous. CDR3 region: CASSLGPNQPQHF. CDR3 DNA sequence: TGTGCCAGCAGCTTAGGGCCGAATCAGCCCCAGCATTTT.